One sample yielded the 12 T cell receptor beta chains listed below, sequenced in a study of tumor-infiltrating lymphocytes in primary liver carcinoma. The input was about 490 ng total RNA; TCR beta cDNA was made from it with a constant-region primer. Slightly modified ARM-PCR, run as three nested multiplex PCR rounds, produced the TCR beta libraries. TRBV1-TRBV30 forward and Cbeta reverse primers drove the first two roughly 9-cycle rounds. In TCRdb, the multiplex PCR reads were re-called with MiXCR into one record per CDR3 protein. The table has 90,000 to 150,000 distinct CDR3 sequences, 55% to 70% seen once; the top ten hold over 8%. DNA and RNA were both co-extracted from around 20-30 mg of bulk tissue that had not been sorted. Source material: tumor-adjacent normal liver tissue. These receptors came from a woman aged 55-69 years with primary liver carcinoma and hepatitis B virus infection.

On this clonotype: Relative to the germline gene, one junction end is altered; a read error may explain this. The chain recombines TRBV6-5 with TRBJ2-3; D uncertain. Germline V gives CDR1 MNHEY, CDR2 SVGAGI. There are 12 residues in the CDR3. The CDR3 loop is CVSSPYSDTQYF. The CDR3 nucleotides are TGTGTCAGCAGTCCCTATTCTGATACGCAGTATTTT.

As regards this clonotype: This may arise from a read error, as a much more abundant clone is one base away. This chain joins TRBV30 and TRBJ1-1; D is undetermined. With 8 bases removed from V and 1 base from J, the gap between germline ends came to 8 bases. Germline V CDR1 and CDR2: GTSNPN, SVGIG (reference sequence). The CDR3 spans 11 residues. In DNA form, the CDR3 reads TGTGCCCGTGGACGGAACACTGAAGCTTTCTTT. Its protein is CARGRNTEAFF.

This chain links TRBV4-1 with TRBJ2-3, with a possible D match to TRBD2 (5 bases). Per germline, CDR1 MGHRA and CDR2 YSYEKL. The CDR3 contains 15 residues. V shed 3 bases and J shed 1 base, with 11 bases lying between them. The CDR3 sequence: CASSHSRTRTDTQYF. The CDR3 bases are TGCGCCAGCAGCCACAGCAGGACTCGCACAGATACGCAGTATTTT.

As for this clonotype: The CDR3 does not end in the conserved phenylalanine or tryptophan, so this is likely a read error. It is unclear where the CDR3 begins or ends on the DNA, so no DNA is shown, and the CDR3 is as TCRdb lists it. The V and J genes are TRBV11-2 and TRBJ1-2. CDR1 and CDR2 (germline): SGHAT, FQNNGV. The CDR3 adds up to 15 amino acids, both ends counted. CDR3 in amino acids: CASSLDRVDAYGCTL.

The sample holds many counts of this clonotype. The V and J genes are TRBV28 and TRBJ2-2; 11 bases align to TRBD1. The germline V gene has CDR1 MDHEN and CDR2 SYDVKM. The CDR3 runs to 19 residues. With V trimmed by 2 bases and J by 1 base, 9 bases remained unmatched. CDR3 DNA: TGTGCCAGCAGTTTACGTCTGCGGGACAGGGGGGGGAACACCGGGGAGCTGTTTTTT. Protein product: CASSLRLRDRGGNTGELFF.

About this clonotype: An end of the junction does not agree with germline; a read error may underlie this. This rearrangement joins TRBV20-1 to TRBJ2-1; the match to TRBD2 covers 11 bases. The CDR3 sequence is 15 residues long. From germline, CDR1 is DFQATT and CDR2 SNEGSKA (reference sequence). The CDR3 coding sequence is TGTAGTGCTATGACTAGCGGGACGGTATCCTATGAGCAGTTCTTC. Protein sequence: CSAMTSGTVSYEQFF.

This clonotype was counted a few times. A much larger clone is a single base away; this may be a read error. This sequence joins TRBV6-2 or TRBV6-3 and TRBJ2-1; no definite D call. The CDR3 is made up of 12 amino acids. V was trimmed by 7 bases and J by 12 bases, leaving 16 bases between them. CDR1 is MNHEY, CDR2 SVGEGT, per germline. Written as DNA, the CDR3 is TGTGCCAGCAACGCTGTGGGCGATGGGCAGTTCTTC. Encoded protein: CASNAVGDGQFF.

As regards this clonotype: The junction shows a germline mismatch at one end, possibly a read error. This chain joins TRBV6-6 and TRBJ2-7; 9 bases are shared with TRBD2. Germline V gives CDR1 MNHNY, CDR2 SVGAGI (reference sequence). The length of the CDR3 is 13 residues. The DNA of the CDR3 is TGTACCAGCTGGGAAGCGGGAGGTAGGGAGCTGTACTTC. The encoded protein is CTSWEAGGRELYF.

This clonotype was found many times. This CDR3 is CASTLRGVRYEQYF. The CDR3 nucleotides are TGTGCCAGCACCCTGCGGGGGGTTCGCTACGAGCAGTACTTC. The chain links TRBV28 to TRBJ2-7; TRBD2 agrees at 8 bases. After removal of 7 bases from V and 3 bases from J, the junction contained 8 bases not matched to a gene. The CDR3 extends over 14 amino acids. Per the germline V gene, CDR1 is MDHEN and CDR2 is SYDVKM.

A remark on this clonotype: The CDR3 ends on some other residue instead of the conserved phenylalanine or tryptophan, so this is likely a read error. The V gene is TRBV4-1, the J gene TRBJ2-1; D might be TRBD1 (6 bases). Per the germline V gene, CDR1 is MGHRA and CDR2 is YSYEKL. The CDR3 consists of 15 residues. CDR3: CASNQKQGRDNEQFL. DNA for the CDR3: TGCGCCAGCAACCAAAAACAGGGTCGGGATAATGAGCAGTTCCTC.

For this clonotype: Sequence at one end of the junction differs from germline and may be a read error. V is TRBV29-1 and J is TRBJ2-6, with D possibly matching TRBD1 (6 bases). The CDR3 length is 17 residues. Germline V gene sequence: CDR1 SQVTM, CDR2 ANQGSEA. Written as DNA, the CDR3 is TGCAGCATCCACCCCGGACAGCTTGGCTCTGGGGCCAACGTCCCGACTTTC. Its protein is CSIHPGQLGSGANVPTF.

The rearrangement links TRBV29-1 to TRBJ2-7; the D gene is possibly TRBD2 (5 bases). Per germline, CDR1 SQVTM and CDR2 ANQGSEA. The CDR3 contains 16 residues. Trimming removed 6 bases at V and 4 bases at J, with 25 bases between. The CDR3 reads CSVTGISGSTRYEQYF. The CDR3 DNA sequence: TGCAGCGTAACCGGGATTAGTGGTTCTACTAGGTACGAGCAGTACTTC.